This section outlines one T cell receptor (beta chain) sequence together with its context. No cognate antigen has been identified for it. No base quality information exists; no much larger clone differs at one position. These data originate in a study of Ad26.COV2.S vaccination and SARS-CoV-2 variants (dated by TCRdb to 2020 to 2023). For the wider study: Donors in the vaccine arm were drawn from COV1001, a phase I-IIa trial of Ad26.COV2.S in healthy adults that was multicentre, randomized, double-blind and placebo-controlled. Ad26.COV2.S was administered intramuscularly at a dose of 5x10^10 or 1x10^11 viral particles, either as one shot or as two shots given 56 days apart. Trial participants were randomized into five groups of five, in which low-dose or high-dose Ad26.COV2.S was given once or twice, or placebo was given on both occasions. Sequencing of the TCRbeta repertoire served to evaluate the specificity and breadth of SARS-CoV-2-reactive T cell receptors following Ad26.COV2.S vaccination. The TCR-sequenced set comprised around 30 samples: roughly 19 Ad26.COV2.S vaccine recipients, 5 placebo recipients and 8 SARS-CoV-2 convalescent individuals. Blinding of investigators to trial group allocation was maintained during experiments and outcome assessment.

The treatment or condition label for this specimen denotes: roughly 20 received Ad26.COV2.S at low or high dose, single or two shots; several received placebo; per-sample allocation not given. For vaccine and placebo recipients, repertoires were sequenced using samples collected on day 63 after the first injection. Between 29 July and 7 August 2020, Cohort 1b enrolled some 25 adults aged 18-55 years at one site in Boston, USA. As a vaccine, Ad26.COV2.S was a replication-incompetent adenovirus type 26 vector that expressed a prefusion-stabilized SARS-CoV-2 spike protein derived from the original Wuhan strain. Overall results and qualifications from the work: After vaccination, substantial breadth of spike-specific CD8+ and CD4+ T cell responses was reported. The authors noted that total T cell responses may have been underestimated by the TCR breadth and depth analyses. Comparing responses between vaccine doses or regimens was not something the study was powered to do. Vaccine and placebo recipients had similar non-spike TCR breadth, a finding consistent with the vaccine containing only spike. Spike-specific TCR breadth was higher in Ad26.COV2.S recipients than in placebo recipients (P = 0.0014).

Via the germline V gene, CDR1 is SGHTA and CDR2 FQGTGA. The germline V end is reduced by 5 bases and the J end by 7 bases; junction bases left unmatched: 12. Its CDR3 holds 17 amino acids, cysteine through phenylalanine. CDR3 DNA is the only sequence kept; it has 51 bases, read in frame from the first base. TCRbeta CDR3 regions were sequenced with the immunoSEQ Assay. After extraction, genomic DNA underwent amplification by bias-controlled multiplex PCR, followed by high-throughput sequencing. For the original study's pipeline: Collapsing and filtering of sequences were performed to quantify the absolute abundance of each unique TCRbeta CDR3 region. T cell fraction was estimated by normalizing TCRbeta template counts to usable DNA, with usable DNA measured through amplification of reference genes found in all nucleated cells. Repertoire TCRs were annotated as SARS-CoV-2-specific by exact matching of V gene, CDR3 amino acid sequence and J gene to a known reactive TCR set. The reference SARS-CoV-2 TCR set came from MIRA and was filtered for enrichment in COVID-19-positive ImmuneCODE repertoires, removing public or cross-reactive TCRs. Drawing on the MIRA antigens, annotated TCRs were analysed further at the level of specific ORF or position within ORF. Depth was the summed frequency of annotated unique rearrangements, while breadth was defined as annotated unique rearrangements over total unique productive rearrangements. Group comparisons of TCR breadth used two-sided Wilcoxon rank-sum tests. Drawn from immuneACCESS, this table holds only the in-frame rearrangements with V and J called that TCRdb kept. Clones are partly lost; checked studies trace under half to an unresolved V gene and leave the rest unexplained. That table supplies the V and J calls and clone size; D and trimming were determined from the DNA. The sample has around 400,000 clones on record, about 80% of them singletons. Around 7% of the sample belongs to the ten largest clones.

The rearrangement combines TRBV7-3 with TRBJ2-2, and 11 bases in between align with TRBD2. Sequencing used peripheral blood, obtained in a trial of Ad26.COV2.S vaccine versus placebo. The clonotype originates from a person between 18 and 65 years old who received the Ad26.COV2.S COVID-19 vaccine or a placebo. The nucleotides are TGTGCCAGCAGCCGTTCTAGCGGGGGGTCTATCAGCGGGGAGCTGTTTTTT. Its translation reads: CASSRSSGGSISGELFF.